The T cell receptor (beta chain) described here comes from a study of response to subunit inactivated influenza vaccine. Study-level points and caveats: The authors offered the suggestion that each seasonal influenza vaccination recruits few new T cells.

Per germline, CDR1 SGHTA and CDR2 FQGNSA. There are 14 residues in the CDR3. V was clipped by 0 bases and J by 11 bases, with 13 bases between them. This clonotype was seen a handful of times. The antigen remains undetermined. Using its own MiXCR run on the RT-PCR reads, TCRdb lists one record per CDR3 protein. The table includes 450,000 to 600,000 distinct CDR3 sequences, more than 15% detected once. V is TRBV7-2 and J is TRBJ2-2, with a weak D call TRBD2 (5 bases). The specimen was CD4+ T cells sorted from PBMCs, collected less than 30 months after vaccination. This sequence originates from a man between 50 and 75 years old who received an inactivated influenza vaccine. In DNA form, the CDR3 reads TGTGCCAGCAGCTTAGCGAGGAAGGAGGCAGAGCTGTTTTTT. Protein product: CASSLARKEAELFF.